These 19 T cell receptor beta chains came from one sample sequenced in a study of cytomegalovirus exposure and HLA in healthy donors. PCR was performed using 60 Vbeta and 13 Jbeta primers. Using immunoSEQ multiplex PCR, the repertoire was profiled, and TCRdb retains in-frame clones only, with some absent. The table lists 150,000 to 200,000 clones, 75% to 90% of them singletons. Sequencing was done on a sample of PBMCs. The receptors here all came from a man younger than 35 in good health and CMV-seropositive.

V is TRBV7-9 and J is TRBJ2-7; TRBD1 matches 8 bases. Per germline, CDR1 SEHNR and CDR2 FQNEAQ (reference sequence). V was clipped by 2 bases and J by 2 bases; unmatched bases: 11. This CDR3 is 17 amino acids long. The CDR3 DNA reads TGTGCCAGCAGCTTATTGGGTCAGGGGGCTGGGACCTACGAGCAGTACTTC. Amino acid sequence: CASSLLGQGAGTYEQYF.

This sequence joins TRBV5-1 and TRBJ2-2; the D gene is possibly TRBD2 (7 bases). This CDR3 is 15 amino acids long. Trimming pared 3 bases from V and 5 bases from J, leaving 14 bases between. The germline V gene has CDR1 SGHRS and CDR2 YFSETQ. For the CDR3, the DNA is TGCGCCAGCAGCTCTACAAGGGGGGGGACCGGGGAGCTGTTTTTT. As protein: CASSSTRGGTGELFF. The full variable domain, completed using reference TRBV5-1 and TRBJ2-2, is KAGVTQTPRYLIKTRGQQVTLSCSPISGHRSVSWYQQTPGQGLQFLFEYFSETQRNKGNFPGRFSGRQFSNSRSEMNVSTLELGDSALYLCASSSTRGGTGELFFGEGSRLTVL.

The J gene is TRBJ2-2, the V gene TRBV11-3; D is perhaps TRBD1 (5 bases). Germline assignment: CDR1 SGHNT and CDR2 YENEEA. Between the trimmed V and J ends, which lost 2 bases and 4 bases, there was a span of 8 bases. The CDR3 contains 14 residues. The DNA of the CDR3 is TGTGCCAGCAGCTTATCCAGGGCCACCGGGGAGCTGTTTTTT. It encodes CASSLSRATGELFF.

The genes are TRBV11-2 and TRBJ2-3, with 10 bases lining up with TRBD2. The length of the CDR3 is 17 residues. V lost 5 bases, J lost 1 base, and 9 bases stayed unmatched. Germline assignment: CDR1 SGHAT and CDR2 FQNNGV. Here the CDR3 reads CASSPWTSGIGTDTQYF. CDR3 DNA: TGTGCCAGCAGCCCCTGGACTAGCGGAATTGGCACAGATACGCAGTATTTT.

The chain joins TRBV9 to TRBJ2-3, with TRBD2 matching 10 bases. The junction had 4 bases not matched to a gene; V was cut back by 5 bases and J by 4 bases. Looked up from germline, CDR1 is SGDLS and CDR2 is YYNGEE. The CDR3 loop spans 14 amino acids. CDR3 region: CASSSGGTADTQYF. CDR3 DNA: TGTGCCAGCAGTAGCGGGGGGACTGCAGATACGCAGTATTTT.

CDR3 protein: CASSQDRGGGYNEQFF. The CDR3 DNA sequence: TGCGCCAGCAGCCAAGATCGTGGGGGGGGGTACAATGAGCAGTTCTTC. The V and J genes are TRBV4-1 and TRBJ2-1; 7 nucleotides match TRBD2. This CDR3 contains 16 residues. The ends lost 0 bases at V and 4 bases at J; junction bases unmatched: 6. Germline lookup yields CDR1 MGHRA and CDR2 YSYEKL.

The V call is TRBV29-1, the J call TRBJ2-5; 7 bases are shared with TRBD1. Germline loops: CDR1 SQVTM, CDR2 ANQGSEA. This CDR3 spans 15 amino acids. The ends lost 3 bases at V and 5 bases at J; junction bases unmatched: 12. CDR3 in amino acids: CSVETQGSWPETQYF. Here the CDR3 DNA reads TGCAGCGTTGAGACACAGGGGAGTTGGCCCGAGACCCAGTACTTC.

This clone was seen a single time. This chain links TRBV5-1 with TRBJ1-1; D is unclear. This CDR3 has 14 residues. V dropped 0 bases and J dropped 7 bases, with 13 bases sitting between them. CDR1 and CDR2 (germline): SGHRS, YFSETQ. CDR3 in amino acids: CASSLESVGLEAFF. For the CDR3, the DNA is TGCGCCAGCAGCTTGGAATCGGTTGGGCTTGAAGCTTTCTTT.

The chain couples TRBV2 to TRBJ1-2; D gene uncertain. CDR1 and CDR2 from the germline V gene are SNHLY and FYNNEI. CDR3 length: 12 residues. V gave up 9 bases and J gave up 3 bases, with 11 bases separating them. CDR3 residues: CASAAEYYGYTF. In DNA, the CDR3 is TGTGCCAGTGCGGCGGAATACTATGGCTACACCTTC. Full variable domain (outside the CDR3, taken from reference TRBV2 and TRBJ1-2): EPEVTQTPSHQVTQMGQEVILRCVPISNHLYFYWYRQILGQKVEFLVSFYNNEISEKSEIFDDQFSVERPDGSNFTLKIRSTKLEDSAMYFCASAAEYYGYTFGSGTRLTVV.

The chain recombines TRBV5-4 with TRBJ1-1, with TRBD1 matching over 7 bases. The CDR3 sequence is 15 residues long. Trimming cost V 5 bases and J 4 bases; bases outside gene matches: 11. Germline-derived CDR1 and CDR2 are SGHNT and YYREEE (reference sequence). For the CDR3, the DNA is TGTGCCAGCAGTTTAGGGGGCGCTTCGGGCACTGAAGCTTTCTTT. Translated, it gives CASSLGGASGTEAFF.

In DNA, the CDR3 is TGCGCCAGCAGCATCGGAACGGACATCGAGCAGTACTTC. It encodes CASSIGTDIEQYF. The chain carries TRBV5-1 and TRBJ2-5, with D possibly being TRBD1 (5 bases). The closer fit of TRBJ2-7 to the DNA end suggests the J call may be wrong. There are 13 residues in the CDR3. CDR1 SGHRS and CDR2 YFSETQ come from the germline V gene.

This chain connects TRBV5-1 to TRBJ2-1, with TRBD2 matching 11 bases. Germline V gene sequence: CDR1 SGHRS, CDR2 YFSETQ. The J segment lost 8 bases and the V segment lost 7 bases, leaving 8 bases of the junction unmatched. The CDR3 consists of 14 residues. The CDR3 here is CASVYSGGADEQFF. Here the CDR3 DNA reads TGCGCCAGCGTCTATAGCGGGGGGGCCGATGAGCAGTTCTTC. The whole variable domain, remainder taken from reference TRBV5-1 and TRBJ2-1, is KAGVTQTPRYLIKTRGQQVTLSCSPISGHRSVSWYQQTPGQGLQFLFEYFSETQRNKGNFPGRFSGRQFSNSRSEMNVSTLELGDSALYLCASVYSGGADEQFFGPGTRLTVL.

The V call is TRBV7-3, the J call TRBJ1-1; D ambiguous. CDR1 is SGHTA and CDR2 is FQGTGA in the germline V gene. V lost 3 bases and J 1 base, leaving 6 bases between the germline ends. CDR3 length: 13 residues. For the CDR3, the DNA is TGTGCCAGCAGCTTCGCCGGGAACACTGAAGCTTTCTTT. Encoded protein: CASSFAGNTEAFF. Variable domain in full (rest from reference TRBV7-3 and TRBJ1-1): GAGVSQTPSNKVTEKGKYVELRCDPISGHTALYWYRQSLGQGPEFLIYFQGTGAADDSGLPNDRFFAVRPEGSVSTLKIQRTERGDSAVYLCASSFAGNTEAFFGQGTRLTVV.

The chain joins TRBV2 to TRBJ1-1; no clear D gene. CDR1 SNHLY and CDR2 FYNNEI come from the germline V gene. The CDR3 totals 13 residues. V lost 4 bases and J lost 3, with 9 bases in between. The CDR3 sequence is CASSGESHTEAFF. In DNA form, the CDR3 reads TGTGCCAGCAGTGGGGAGAGCCACACTGAAGCTTTCTTT.

The rearrangement joins TRBV12-5 to TRBJ1-2; TRBD1 matches at 7 bases. Germline V gene data show CDR1 as LGHNT and CDR2 as FRNRAP. The CDR3 loop spans 13 amino acids. V lost 6 bases to trimming and J lost 1 base; unmatched junction nucleotides: 2. CDR3 nucleotides: TGTGCTAGTGGACAGGGGAATAACTATGGCTACACCTTC. It specifies CASGQGNNYGYTF.

The gene calls are TRBV7-2 and TRBJ2-5, with 8 positions matching TRBD2. Unmatched junction bases numbered 7, after V lost 5 bases and J lost 5 bases. CDR3 length: 14 residues. Germline V gene sequence: CDR1 SGHTA, CDR2 FQGNSA. For the CDR3, the DNA is TGTGCCAGCAGCCGAAGCGGGGGCCGGGAGACCCAGTACTTC. This gives the protein CASSRSGGRETQYF.

The chain carries TRBV2 and TRBJ1-6; D possibly corresponds to TRBD1 (5 bases). Germline V gene data show CDR1 as SNHLY and CDR2 as FYNNEI. The CDR3 contains 17 residues. Trimming stripped 5 bases from V and 11 bases from J, with 25 bases between. CDR3 protein: CASSRYFREVVSAPLHF. The DNA of the CDR3 is TGTGCCAGCAGTCGATATTTCAGGGAAGTTGTATCGGCACCCCTCCACTTT.

This chain connects TRBV19 to TRBJ2-7, with a tentative D call TRBD1 (5 bases). This CDR3 region has 13 residues. Germline V gene sequence: CDR1 LNHDA, CDR2 SQIVND (reference sequence). The ends were cut back, 3 bases at V and 5 bases at J, with 11 bases in the middle. In DNA, the CDR3 is TGTGCCAGTAGTATTGCCAGGGCCCACGAGCAGTACTTC. As protein: CASSIARAHEQYF.

The V and J genes are TRBV13 and TRBJ1-2; a weak D match, TRBD1 (6 bases). CDR1 is PRHDT, CDR2 FYEKMQ, per germline (reference sequence). V was pared by 6 bases and J by 4 bases, with 15 bases between. The CDR3 length is 14 residues. CDR3 amino acids: CASRRTAGTYGYTF. The CDR3 nucleotides are TGTGCCAGCAGGAGGACAGCCGGCACCTATGGCTACACCTTC. Full variable domain (rest looked up from reference TRBV13 and TRBJ1-2): AAGVIQSPRHLIKEKRETATLKCYPIPRHDTVYWYQQGPGQDPQFLISFYEKMQSDKGSIPDRFSAQQFSDYHSELNMSSLELGDSALYFCASRRTAGTYGYTFGSGTRLTVV.